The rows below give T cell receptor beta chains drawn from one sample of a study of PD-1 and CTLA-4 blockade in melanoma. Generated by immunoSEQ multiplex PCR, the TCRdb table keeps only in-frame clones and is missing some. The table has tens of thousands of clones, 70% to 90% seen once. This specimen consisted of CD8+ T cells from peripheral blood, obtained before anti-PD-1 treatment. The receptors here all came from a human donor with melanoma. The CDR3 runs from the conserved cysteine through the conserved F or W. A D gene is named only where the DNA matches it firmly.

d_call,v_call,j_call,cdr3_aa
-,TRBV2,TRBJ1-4,CASSEAGSANEKLFF
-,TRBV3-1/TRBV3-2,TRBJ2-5,CASSQDSGGQETQYF
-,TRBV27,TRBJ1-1,CASSTGYEAFF
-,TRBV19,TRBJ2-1,CASSIAGLLGNEQFF
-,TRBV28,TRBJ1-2,CASSLGGTGLGYTF
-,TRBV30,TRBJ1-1,CAWSVEEGGTEAFF
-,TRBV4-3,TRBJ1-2,CASSQDGGDFYGYTF
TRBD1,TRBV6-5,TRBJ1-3,CASRPGQGNTIYF
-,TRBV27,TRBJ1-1,CASSPTGNTEAFF
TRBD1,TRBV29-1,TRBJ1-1,CSVTGVGTEAFF
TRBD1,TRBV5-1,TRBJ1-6,CASSHRQGDSPLHF
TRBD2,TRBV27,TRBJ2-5,CASRLGLAGAETQYF
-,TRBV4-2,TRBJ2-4,CASSQETGHQYF
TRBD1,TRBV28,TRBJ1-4,CASSPRQGAEKLFF
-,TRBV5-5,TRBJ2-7,CASSTNTGQVHEQYF
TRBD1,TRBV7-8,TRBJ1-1,CASSSLGQGQVGDTEAFF
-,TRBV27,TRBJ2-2,CASSLGGFTGELFF
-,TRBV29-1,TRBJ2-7,CSVETGRGGYEQYF
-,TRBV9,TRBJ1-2,CASSGSIYGYTF
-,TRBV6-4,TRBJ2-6,CASSEGSRTAGANVLTF
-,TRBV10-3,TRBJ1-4,CAISESGQGEKLFF
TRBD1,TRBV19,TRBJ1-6,CASSWDRNYSPLHF
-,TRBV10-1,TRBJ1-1,CASSILGLGEAFF
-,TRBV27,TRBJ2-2,CASSLGLNTGELFF
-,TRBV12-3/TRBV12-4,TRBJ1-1,CASSPRGGGAFF
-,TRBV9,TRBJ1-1,CASSVDGGATEAFF
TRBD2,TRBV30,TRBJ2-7,CAWTPTPLAGGYAYEQYF
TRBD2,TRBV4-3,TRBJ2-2,CASSHGRGNTGELFF
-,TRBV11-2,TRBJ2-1,CASSLALAYNEQFF
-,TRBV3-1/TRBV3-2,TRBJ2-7,CASSQDRGPREQYF
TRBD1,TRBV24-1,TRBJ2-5,CATSEGQGVVETQYF
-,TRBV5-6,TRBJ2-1,CASSLGDNEQFF
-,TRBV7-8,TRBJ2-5,CASSQAGHQETQYF
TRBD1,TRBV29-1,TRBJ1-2,CSVDTKLDRAGYGYTF
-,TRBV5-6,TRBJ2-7,CASSLKGGAEQYF
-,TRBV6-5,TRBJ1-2,CASSLGRANYGYTF
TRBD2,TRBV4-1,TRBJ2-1,CASSQDSGGPGSNEQFF
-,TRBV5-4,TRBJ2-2,CASSSVLASGELFF
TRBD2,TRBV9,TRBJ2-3,CASSVVSGGASDTDTQYF
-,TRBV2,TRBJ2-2,CASPRSNTGELFF
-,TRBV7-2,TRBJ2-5,CASSLGLGWETQYF
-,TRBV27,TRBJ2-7,CASSFGHESYEQYF
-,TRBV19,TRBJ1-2,CASSMGGSYGYGYTF
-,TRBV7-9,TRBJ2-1,CASSPGVGRLSYNEQFF
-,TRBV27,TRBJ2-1,CASSLFVGDSSYNEQFF
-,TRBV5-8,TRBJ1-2,CASSLEREEGYGYTF
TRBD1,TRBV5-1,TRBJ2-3,CASSLWGNRGAADTQYF
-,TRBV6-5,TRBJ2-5,CASREGETQYF
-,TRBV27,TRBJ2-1,CASSFVAAADTEQFF
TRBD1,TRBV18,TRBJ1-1,CASSPEGQMNTEAFF